This T cell receptor (beta chain) was retrieved from a study of blood T cell repertoires in COVID-19. Residents of about two dozen US areas, aged about 18 to 89 years, made up the participants. Assay used: immunoSEQ multiplex PCR; TCRdb lists only in-frame clones, some missing. Among roughly 330,000 clones listed, about 87% were seen once. This receptor was identified in a woman aged 25 to 39 who had recovered from COVID-19. The sample taken for sequencing was PBMCs or T cells enriched from blood (not recorded which).

CDR3: CSASGSNEKLFF. DNA for the CDR3: TGCAGTGCTAGTGGGAGTAATGAAAAACTGTTTTTT. This chain links TRBV20-1 with TRBJ1-4; D unclear. There are 12 residues in the CDR3. The V end lost 3 bases, the J end lost 4 bases, and 6 bases lay between the germline ends. Germline V gene lookup returns CDR1 DFQATT and CDR2 SNEGSKA (reference sequence).